This T cell receptor (beta chain) was identified during a study of shared clonotypes between healthy human individuals. Overall study findings and caveats: Several donors held approximately 4.6% of naive CD4 clonotypes in common.

Per the authors' pipeline: Junction-only immunoSEQ data arrived without quality scores, meaning filtering differed. Libraries were prepared by immunoSEQ multiplex PCR; TCRdb keeps only in-frame clonotypes and omits some of them. V, J and clone size derive from that table, while D and trimming were established from the DNA sequence. The table includes approximately 1.9 million clones, around 93% detected once. In the case of this clone: Antigen unknown.

Only CD45RO-negative cells positively selected for CCR7 counted as naive CD8 cells, so terminally differentiated effector memory CD45RA+ cells were excluded. After removal of 6 bases from V and 1 base from J, the junction contained 4 bases not matched to a gene. The germline gives CDR1 WNHNN, CDR2 SYGVQD (reference sequence). The CDR3 runs 15 residues. This chain joins TRBV10-1 and TRBJ2-3, with 10 positions matching TRBD1. The sequenced sample was naive CD8+ T cells from PBMCs. The TCR sequence derives from a man aged 18 to 29 in good health. Some clones in this sample may be carry-over from other donors' samples. CDR3 protein: CASSAGTGGTDTQYF. For the CDR3, the DNA is TGCGCCAGCAGCGCAGGGACAGGGGGCACAGATACGCAGTATTTT.